The clone carrying this TCR beta chain was observed once. The CDR3 runs to 16 residues. Looked up from germline, CDR1 is MNHEY and CDR2 is SMNVEV (reference sequence). Between the trimmed V and J ends, which lost 1 base and 0 bases, there was a span of 10 bases. The entry originates in a study of blood T cell repertoires in COVID-19. Study details: Acute-phase and convalescent COVID-19 samples originated in the United States, Italy and Spain. The cDNA or gDNA used as material had been derived from T cells, B-cell-depleted T cells, or PBMCs.

Source study methods: Reference gene primer amplification yielded estimated nucleated cell counts. The data were produced by immunoSEQ multiplex PCR, yet TCRdb's version contains in-frame clones alone and is incomplete. The V and J calls and the clone size are those of that table, but D and trimming were determined from the DNA. The sample shows about 94,000 clones, 80% to 85% of them seen only once. The chain employs TRBV27 and TRBJ2-1; tentatively, D is TRBD1 (5 bases). Sequenced material: peripheral blood. The TCR was taken from a man in his sixties with acute or convalescent COVID-19. As DNA, the CDR3 is TGTGCCAGCAGTTTATGGGGCAGTAGCTCCTACAATGAGCAGTTCTTC. Translating gives CASSLWGSSSYNEQFF.